This passage covers 29 T cell receptor beta chains from one sample sequenced in a study of T cells after yellow fever vaccination. MiXCR was run by TCRdb on the 5' RACE reads, yielding one entry per CDR3 protein. This sample has some 300,000 distinct CDR3 sequences; 3.6% occur once, and the top ten carry 23%. Sequencing was performed on PBMCs, taken on the day of the yellow fever booster vaccination. All receptors derive from a man between 18 and 29 years old who received the YFV17D yellow fever vaccine.

This clonotype was seen many times. This chain uses TRBV9 with TRBJ2-1; D gene uncertain. Germline V gene sequence: CDR1 SGDLS, CDR2 YYNGEE. V was trimmed by 3 bases and J by 5 bases, leaving 12 bases between them. The CDR3 is 14 residues long. CDR3 region: CASSADSRDNEQFF. CDR3 DNA sequence: TGTGCCAGCAGCGCTGACTCTAGGGACAATGAGCAGTTCTTC. Supplemented by reference TRBV9 and TRBJ2-1, the full variable domain reads DSGVTQTPKHLITATGQRVTLRCSPRSGDLSVYWYQQSLDQGLQFLIQYYNGEERAKGNILERFSAQQFPDLHSELNLSSLELGDSALYFCASSADSRDNEQFFGPGTRLTVL.

This clonotype was observed at least ten times. The V and J genes are TRBV10-3 and TRBJ2-3, with TRBD2 identical over 8 bases. V lost 4 bases and J lost 0; bases outside the gene matches: 15. The CDR3 is 19 amino acids. Per germline, CDR1 ENHRY and CDR2 SYGVKD. The CDR3 nucleotides are TGTGCCATCAGTGGGGCCGTTAGCGGGGAGACAACTAGCACAGATACGCAGTATTTT. The encoded protein is CAISGAVSGETTSTDTQYF.

This clonotype was seen ten or more times. This rearrangement joins TRBV20-1 to TRBJ2-7, with 7 bases identical to TRBD2. The CDR3 is made up of 13 amino acids. V trimming: 5 bases; J trimming: 6 bases; junction bases outside the gene matches: 10. Germline-derived CDR1 and CDR2 are DFQATT and SNEGSKA (reference sequence). The DNA for the CDR3 is TGCAGTGCTGAGACTAGCCTCGCCCGCGAGCAGTACTTC. Translated, it gives CSAETSLAREQYF.

In this sample, this clonotype turned up a few times. The V gene is TRBV7-9, the J gene TRBJ2-2, with D perhaps matching TRBD2 (5 bases). Trimming removed 5 bases from V and 6 bases from J, with 22 bases in between. The germline CDR1 and CDR2 sequences are SEHNR and FQNEAQ (reference sequence). There are 17 residues in the CDR3. Here the CDR3 reads CASSLPSPDHFPGELFF. The CDR3 DNA reads TGTGCCAGCAGCCTTCCTAGCCCAGACCATTTTCCCGGGGAGCTGTTTTTT.

V gene TRBV28 combines with J gene TRBJ2-3; 9 nucleotides line up with TRBD2. The CDR3 loop spans 17 amino acids. The V and J ends lost 3 bases and 0 bases, in that order; junction bases with no gene match: 7. From germline, CDR1 is MDHEN and CDR2 SYDVKM. The CDR3 is CASSFGSSGASTDTQYF. CDR3 in DNA: TGTGCCAGCAGTTTCGGTTCTAGCGGGGCTAGCACAGATACGCAGTATTTT.

In regard to this clonotype: The germline gene is not matched at one end of the junction; a read error may be the cause. The V call is TRBV5-4, the J call TRBJ1-1; tentatively, D is TRBD1 (5 bases). This CDR3 has 15 residues. The germline CDR1 and CDR2 sequences are SGHNT and YYREEE (reference sequence). CDR3 loop: CATSLSRAVGTEAFF. The CDR3 DNA is TGTGCCACCAGCCTTAGCAGGGCTGTTGGCACTGAAGCTTTCTTT.

This clonotype was seen repeatedly, ten times or more. The V and J genes are TRBV20-1 and TRBJ2-7, with a tentative D call TRBD1 (5 bases). The length of the CDR3 is 13 residues. Trimming pared 5 bases from V and 3 bases from J, leaving 14 bases between. Germline CDR1 and CDR2: DFQATT and SNEGSKA (reference sequence). DNA of the CDR3: TGCAGTGCTCCCGGCCAGGGTCTCTACGAGCAGTACTTC. It yields the protein CSAPGQGLYEQYF.

This chain uses TRBV12-3 or TRBV12-4 with TRBJ2-3; 15 nucleotides match TRBD2. This CDR3 has 16 residues. Trimming cost V 5 bases and J 4 bases; bases outside gene matches: 4. The CDR3 protein is CASSLGTSGGSDTQYF. CDR3 nucleotide sequence: TGTGCCAGCAGTCTCGGGACTAGCGGGGGGTCAGATACGCAGTATTTT.

This clonotype was seen repeatedly, ten times or more. The CDR3, as DNA: TGTGCCAGCAGTGGAATCACAGGGGGCGCGTACAATGAGCAGTTCTTC. It yields the protein CASSGITGGAYNEQFF. The chain couples TRBV6-5 to TRBJ2-1, with TRBD1 matching over 9 bases. Germline V gene sequence: CDR1 MNHEY, CDR2 SVGAGI. With V trimmed by 5 bases and J by 4 bases, 9 bases remained unmatched. This CDR3 spans 16 amino acids.

This clonotype was seen at least ten times. The rearrangement uses TRBV7-2 and TRBJ2-5; D not resolved. Trimming took off 5 bases at V and 1 base at J, with 17 bases between the two ends. Germline CDR1 SGHTA, CDR2 FQGNSA. The length of the CDR3 is 16 residues. The CDR3, as DNA: TGTGCCAGCAGCCCCTTTGGGCACGGCTTCCAAGAGACCCAGTACTTC. Translation: CASSPFGHGFQETQYF.

This clonotype was seen repeatedly, ten times or more. This rearrangement joins TRBV11-2 to TRBJ2-3, with 7 nucleotides matching TRBD2. The germline V gene encodes CDR1 SGHAT and CDR2 FQNNGV. The CDR3 is made up of 15 amino acids. The V segment lost 5 bases and the J segment 5 bases; nucleotides outside the gene matches: 10. The CDR3 sequence is CASSPPPGGGDTQYF. For the CDR3, the DNA is TGTGCCAGCAGCCCGCCCCCGGGGGGAGGAGATACGCAGTATTTT.

V usage is TRBV20-1 and J usage is TRBJ1-3; D unresolved. The germline V and J ends were trimmed by 4 bases and 0 bases, with 7 bases remaining between them. The germline gives CDR1 DFQATT, CDR2 SNEGSKA (reference sequence). The CDR3 consists of 13 residues. The CDR3 region is CSATRNSGNTIYF. The CDR3 coding sequence is TGCAGTGCTACCCGGAACTCTGGAAACACCATATATTTT.

This clonotype was seen more than once but under ten times. The chain joins TRBV28 to TRBJ1-5; D is unresolved. The germline V gene has CDR1 MDHEN and CDR2 SYDVKM. This CDR3 spans 14 amino acids. With 7 bases removed from V and 2 bases from J, the gap between germline ends came to 12 bases. This CDR3 is CASIPGGGNQPQHF. DNA for the CDR3: TGTGCCAGCATCCCTGGTGGGGGCAATCAGCCCCAGCATTTT. Using reference TRBV28 and TRBJ1-5 for the parts outside the CDR3, the full variable domain is DVKVTQSSRYLVKRTGEKVFLECVQDMDHENMFWYRQDPGLGLRLIYFSYDVKMKEKGDIPEGYSVSREKKERFSLILESASTNQTSMYLCASIPGGGNQPQHFGDGTRLSIL.

This clonotype has just a few counts. This chain joins TRBV19 and TRBJ2-4; D perhaps matches TRBD1 (6 bases). CDR3 length: 17 residues. V was cut by 4 bases and J by 0 bases, with 16 bases left in between. CDR1 and CDR2 (germline): LNHDA, SQIVND (reference sequence). The CDR3 sequence: CASSTSQGGLAKNIQYF. The CDR3 DNA reads as TGTGCCAGTAGTACATCACAGGGCGGTCTAGCCAAAAACATTCAGTACTTC.

The rearrangement joins TRBV6-5 to TRBJ2-2; D unresolved. Germline CDR1 MNHEY, CDR2 SVGAGI. The ends were cut back, 0 bases at V and 3 bases at J, with 14 bases in the middle. The CDR3 spans 17 residues. The CDR3 bases are TGTGCCAGCAGTTACTCCCCCTGGCCCCGAGACACCGGGGAGCTGTTTTTT. Amino acid sequence: CASSYSPWPRDTGELFF.

In its sample, this clonotype was seen many times. The chain combines TRBV5-1 with TRBJ2-3; TRBD1 agrees at 7 bases. The V gene's germline CDR1 is SGHRS and CDR2 YFSETQ. V gave up 4 bases and J gave up 2 bases; unmatched junction bases: 7. CDR3 length: 15 amino acids. The CDR3 region is CASSPGQVHTDTQYF. CDR3 DNA sequence: TGCGCCAGCAGCCCAGGACAGGTCCACACAGATACGCAGTATTTT.

This clonotype was counted between two and nine times. Here the CDR3 reads CASSLQRWGEAFF. The CDR3 DNA sequence: TGTGCCAGCAGCTTGCAACGCTGGGGTGAAGCTTTCTTT. J is TRBJ1-1 and V is TRBV5-5; D is ambiguous. Germline CDR1 and CDR2: SGHKS and YYEKEE (reference sequence). This CDR3 is built from 13 residues. V was shortened by 1 base and J by 7 bases, with 11 bases between the two germline ends.

This clonotype has just a few counts. The V gene is TRBV27, the J gene TRBJ2-2, with 9 positions matching TRBD1. Trimming cost V 4 bases and J 4 bases; bases outside gene matches: 10. The germline CDR1 and CDR2 sequences are MNHEY and SMNVEV (reference sequence). The CDR3 sequence is 17 residues long. The CDR3 coding sequence is TGTGCCAGCAGTTCCTTAGAAACAGGGGGCGTCACCGGGGAGCTGTTTTTT. Protein product: CASSSLETGGVTGELFF.

The rearrangement uses TRBV18 and TRBJ2-7; possibly TRBD2 for D (5 bases). The CDR3 has 13 residues. The V and J ends lost 1 base and 5 bases respectively, with 9 bases between them. In germline, CDR1 is KGHSH, CDR2 LQKENI. The CDR3 DNA reads TGTGCCAGCTCACCACTGCGGGTACACGAGCAGTACTTC. Translating it yields CASSPLRVHEQYF.

This clonotype was picked up many times. The gene calls are TRBV5-1 and TRBJ1-2; weak D call: TRBD1 (5 bases). The CDR3 runs to 15 residues. From germline, CDR1 is SGHRS and CDR2 YFSETQ. Trimming shortened V by 1 base and J by 3 bases, and 13 bases separated the two germline ends. CDR3 bases: TGCGCCAGCAGCTTGAGCGACAGCGAACACTATGGCTACACCTTC. Amino acids: CASSLSDSEHYGYTF.

The chain carries TRBV5-1 and TRBJ2-1; 10 bases fit TRBD1. The CDR3 runs 17 residues. J lost 10 bases, V lost 3 bases, and 16 bases had no gene match. Germline V gene data show CDR1 as SGHRS and CDR2 as YFSETQ. CDR3 DNA sequence: TGCGCCAGCAGCTCCGGATTCAGGACAGGGGGAAGGGACGAGCAGTTCTTC. Its translation is CASSSGFRTGGRDEQFF.

This clonotype was found many times. This rearrangement joins TRBV20-1 to TRBJ2-1; 9 nucleotides match TRBD1. Germline CDR1 reads DFQATT; CDR2 reads SNEGSKA (reference sequence). The J segment lost 3 bases and the V segment lost 6 bases, leaving 6 bases of the junction unmatched. This CDR3 is 14 amino acids long. CDR3 DNA: TGCAGTGCCGTACAGGGGGCACTCTACAATGAGCAGTTCTTC. This encodes CSAVQGALYNEQFF.

This clonotype came up a few times. This chain joins TRBV7-2 and TRBJ1-2, with 7 bases identical to TRBD1. J lost 6 bases, V lost 5 bases, and 12 bases had no gene match. The CDR3 contains 15 residues. Germline CDR1 SGHTA, CDR2 FQGNSA. CDR3 nucleotide sequence: TGTGCCAGCAGCCTCAGCGGGCACACAGGGGATGGCTACACCTTC. Translation gives CASSLSGHTGDGYTF. Combining the CDR3 with reference TRBV7-2 and TRBJ1-2 gives the whole variable domain GAGVSQSPSNKVTEKGKDVELRCDPISGHTALYWYRQSLGQGLEFLIYFQGNSAPDKSGLPSDRFSAERTGGSVSTLTIQRTQQEDSAVYLCASSLSGHTGDGYTFGSGTRLTVV.

This clonotype was observed at least ten times. This sequence joins TRBV7-2 and TRBJ2-5, with 9 bases fitting TRBD1. CDR1 SGHTA and CDR2 FQGNSA come from the germline V gene. V lost 3 bases, J lost 4 bases, and 6 bases stayed unmatched. CDR3 size: 15 residues. The CDR3 here is CASSFDRGVGETQYF. Written as DNA, the CDR3 is TGTGCCAGCAGCTTCGACAGGGGGGTAGGAGAGACCCAGTACTTC.

This clonotype was picked up a small number of times. This chain joins TRBV11-2 and TRBJ1-6; D remains unclear. V shed 2 bases and J shed 10 bases, with 12 bases lying between them. CDR1 and CDR2 from the germline V gene are SGHAT and FQNNGV. CDR3 length equals 14 residues. The CDR3 region is CASSLYSPGSPLHF. CDR3 coding DNA: TGTGCCAGCAGCTTATACAGCCCGGGGTCACCCCTCCACTTT.

The rearrangement joins TRBV2 to TRBJ1-5, with D possibly matching TRBD1 (5 bases). Germline values: CDR1 SNHLY, CDR2 FYNNEI. The V end was cut by 7 bases, the J end by 5 bases, with 12 bases between. This CDR3 is built from 13 residues. The CDR3: CASTPDTHQPQHF. The DNA of the CDR3 is TGTGCCAGCACCCCGGACACTCATCAGCCCCAGCATTTT.

This clonotype was counted ten times or more. The chain uses TRBV29-1 and TRBJ2-1; weak D call: TRBD1 (5 bases). Trimming stripped 4 bases from V and 6 bases from J, with 7 bases between. Per germline, CDR1 SQVTM and CDR2 ANQGSEA. This CDR3 has 11 residues. The CDR3 sequence: CSVGQFNEQFF. In DNA form, the CDR3 reads TGCAGCGTTGGACAGTTCAATGAGCAGTTCTTC.

V is TRBV5-6 and J is TRBJ2-3; TRBD1 might be the D (5 bases). Between the trimmed V and J ends, which lost 6 bases and 9 bases, there was a span of 14 bases. From germline, CDR1 is SGHDT and CDR2 YYEEEE. The CDR3 runs 12 residues. The CDR3 sequence is CASTLKWGTQYF. CDR3 coding DNA: TGTGCCAGCACCCTTAAATGGGGCACGCAGTATTTT.

This clonotype was counted between two and nine times. The rearrangement uses TRBV5-1 and TRBJ1-4; D might be TRBD1 (6 bases). V was cut by 3 bases and J by 3 bases, with 9 bases left in between. This CDR3 contains 14 residues. Germline lookup yields CDR1 SGHRS and CDR2 YFSETQ. The CDR3 DNA follows: TGCGCCAGCAGCTCTGACAGGCCTAATGAAAAACTGTTTTTT. Translating gives CASSSDRPNEKLFF. The variable domain in full, completed from reference TRBV5-1 and TRBJ1-4, reads KAGVTQTPRYLIKTRGQQVTLSCSPISGHRSVSWYQQTPGQGLQFLFEYFSETQRNKGNFPGRFSGRQFSNSRSEMNVSTLELGDSALYLCASSSDRPNEKLFFGSGTQLSVL.